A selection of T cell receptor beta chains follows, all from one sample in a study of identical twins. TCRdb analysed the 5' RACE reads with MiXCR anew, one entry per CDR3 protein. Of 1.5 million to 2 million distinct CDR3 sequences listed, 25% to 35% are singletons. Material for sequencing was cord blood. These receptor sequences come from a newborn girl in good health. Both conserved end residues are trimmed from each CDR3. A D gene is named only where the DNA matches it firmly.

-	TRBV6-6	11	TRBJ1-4	ASSYVGGEKLF
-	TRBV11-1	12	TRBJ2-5	ASSPREGKETQY
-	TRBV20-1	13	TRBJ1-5	SARDIWGINQPQH
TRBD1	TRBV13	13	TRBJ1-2	AGSRTGATNYGYT
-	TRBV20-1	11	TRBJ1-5	SAQGGANQPQH
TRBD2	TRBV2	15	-	ASSEAPAGLVYNEQY
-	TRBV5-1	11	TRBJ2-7	ASRMGASYEQY
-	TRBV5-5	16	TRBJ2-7	ASSLDRVSRYGAYEQY
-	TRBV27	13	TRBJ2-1	ASSLSRASYNEQF
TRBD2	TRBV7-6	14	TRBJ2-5	ASSPGLAGAFETQY
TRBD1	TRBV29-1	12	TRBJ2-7	SVGGTGVSYEQY
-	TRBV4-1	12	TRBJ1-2	ASSQIQDPHGYT
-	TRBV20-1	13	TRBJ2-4	SARLGQLAKDIQY
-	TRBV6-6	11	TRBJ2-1	ASSTEGYNEQF
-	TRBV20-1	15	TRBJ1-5	SARPLGTRYSNQPQH
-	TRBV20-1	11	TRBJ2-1	SARDRRYNEQF
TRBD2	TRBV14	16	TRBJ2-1	ASSQRGLAGPLYNEQF
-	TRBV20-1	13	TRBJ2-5	SAREYRRLQETQY
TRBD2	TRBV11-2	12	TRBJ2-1	ASSLEAGVNEQF
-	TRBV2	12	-	ASSEGLAFETQY
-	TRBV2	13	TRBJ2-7	ASSDPSGDRYEQY
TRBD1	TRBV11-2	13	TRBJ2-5	ASSLKGQGGETQY
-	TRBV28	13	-	ASSLVDRREETQY
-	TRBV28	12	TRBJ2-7	ASRIDRMPYEQY
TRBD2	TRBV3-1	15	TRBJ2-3	ASSHKGLAGETDTQY
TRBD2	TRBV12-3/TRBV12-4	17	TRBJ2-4	ASSLGLAGGWVAKNIQY
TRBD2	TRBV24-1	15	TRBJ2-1	AASSSGTRASYNEQF
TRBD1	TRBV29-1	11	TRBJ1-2	SVDIGTAYGYT
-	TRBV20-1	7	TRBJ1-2	TGDYGYT
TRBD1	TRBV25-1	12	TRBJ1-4	ASTGGQGVEKLF
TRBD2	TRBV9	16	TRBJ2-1	ASSVATAGLAGHNEQF
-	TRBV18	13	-	ASSPPVAAQETQF
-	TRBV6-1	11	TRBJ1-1	ASSEVAARRAF
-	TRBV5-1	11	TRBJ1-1	ASSQTLNTEAF
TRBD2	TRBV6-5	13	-	ASSYMGGRPHEQY
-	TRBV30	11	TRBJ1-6	AWQSSYNSPLH
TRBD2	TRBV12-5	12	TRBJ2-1	ASGPGLAYNEQF